These T cell receptor beta chains were read from a single sample in a study of shared clonotypes between healthy human individuals. Clones were sequenced by immunoSEQ multiplex PCR, and TCRdb holds only the in-frame ones, with some missing. The table records under 1,100,000 clones, around 78% of them present only once. The sequenced material came from memory CD4+ T cells from PBMCs. These receptors came from a man between 18 and 29 years old in good health. Some clones in this sample may be carry-over from other donors' samples. The conserved cysteine and the conserved F or W are not part of the CDR3 here.

V gene,J gene,CDR3 protein
TRBV11-2,TRBJ2-1,ASSLPQVTYNEQF
TRBV28,TRBJ1-5,ASSLDSGKGPQH
TRBV14,TRBJ2-1,ASSVASGTNEQF
TRBV5-6,TRBJ1-1,ASSLRRGAEAF
TRBV7-2,TRBJ2-7,ASNFGGGGSEQY
TRBV27,TRBJ1-4,ASSPRRPTNEKLF
TRBV28,TRBJ2-7,ASSTPSPYEQY
TRBV18,TRBJ1-4,ASSPPETGSNEKLF
TRBV27,TRBJ2-2,ASSGNTGELF
TRBV11-2,TRBJ2-7,ASRRTGPTYEQY
TRBV7-2,TRBJ2-7,ASSLAFGRPG
TRBV20-1,TRBJ2-1,SASGYNEQF
TRBV10-1,TRBJ2-7,ARRRGSGEQY
TRBV5-8,TRBJ1-5,ASSGTGTASEPQH